This TCR beta chain emerged from a study of shared clonotypes between healthy human individuals. V lost 5 bases, J lost 4 bases, and 13 bases stayed unmatched. Per germline, CDR1 SEHNR and CDR2 FQNEAQ (reference sequence). This CDR3 has 17 amino acids. The study, taken as a whole, reports: In a handful of donors, approximately 5% of naive CD4 clonotypes appeared in common.

CD8 cells classed as naive were CD45RO-negative and positively selected for CCR7, excluding terminally differentiated effector memory CD45RA+ cells. Clones were sequenced by immunoSEQ multiplex PCR, and TCRdb holds only the in-frame ones, with some missing. Seen here are fewer than 850,000 clones, around 96% observed once, and the top ten hold less than 0.3%. A note on this clone: Antigen: not known.

Sequenced sample: naive CD8+ T cells sorted from blood. The V gene is TRBV7-9, the J gene TRBJ2-1; TRBD2 matches at 8 bases. This TCR was recovered from a man aged 25-40 years in good health. The CDR3 DNA reads as TGTGCCAGCAGCCCCGGGGGGGGTGGGCTCGATTACAATGAGCAGTTCTTC. It codes for CASSPGGGGLDYNEQFF.